This T cell receptor (beta chain) was captured in a study of Ad26.COV2.S vaccination and SARS-CoV-2 variants. Study as a whole: Ad26.COV2.S shots went into the muscle once or twice, 56 days apart.

Documented treatment: some 19 received Ad26.COV2.S at low or high dose, single or two shots; 5 received placebo; per-sample allocation not given. Day 63 after the first vaccine or placebo injection was the time point for sampling. Germline CDR1 reads MNHEY; CDR2 reads SMNVEV (reference sequence). The CDR3 consists of 12 residues. V was cut by 8 bases and J by 0 bases, with 7 bases left in between. The assay was immunoSEQ multiplex PCR, and TCRdb's table has in-frame clones only and misses some. The sample yields some 300,000 clones, over 80% seen once. Sequenced material: peripheral blood, taken in a trial of Ad26.COV2.S vaccine versus placebo. This chain uses TRBV27 with TRBJ1-2; D call uncertain. This clonotype originated in a person aged 18-65 years who received the Ad26.COV2.S COVID-19 vaccine or a placebo. In DNA, the CDR3 is TGTGCCAGCCTGGGCCCTAACTATGGCTACACCTTC. It is translated as CASLGPNYGYTF.